This TCR beta chain was found in a study of T cells after yellow fever vaccination. Study-level points and caveats: Only a minor proportion of clonotypes was detected across both CD4 and CD8 compartments. Almost all vaccine-responding clonotypes were not detected in the sorted memory subsets at the day 0 time point. Detected again after the booster were most primary-vaccination clones, at almost 97% CD4 and 80% to 90% CD8.

TCRdb redid the calling of the 5' RACE reads with MiXCR, one entry per CDR3 protein. The top ten hold 30% to 45% of the sample, which has tens of thousands of distinct CDR3 sequences, approximately 4.5% seen once. V lost 0 bases to trimming and J lost 0 bases, with 4 bases between them. The CDR3 consists of 14 residues. Germline V CDR1 and CDR2: SGHNT, YYREEE (reference sequence). In its sample, this clonotype was seen many times. The chain combines TRBV5-4 with TRBJ2-4; D not certain. The sequence came from a young man who received the YFV17D yellow fever vaccine. This specimen was PBMCs, either bulk or a sorted T-cell subset (CD4+, CD8+, memory, or dextramer-sorted; not recorded which), taken on the day of the yellow fever booster vaccination. CDR3 bases: TGTGCCAGCAGCTTGGGGGGAGCCAAAAACATTCAGTACTTC. This sequence encodes CASSLGGAKNIQYF.